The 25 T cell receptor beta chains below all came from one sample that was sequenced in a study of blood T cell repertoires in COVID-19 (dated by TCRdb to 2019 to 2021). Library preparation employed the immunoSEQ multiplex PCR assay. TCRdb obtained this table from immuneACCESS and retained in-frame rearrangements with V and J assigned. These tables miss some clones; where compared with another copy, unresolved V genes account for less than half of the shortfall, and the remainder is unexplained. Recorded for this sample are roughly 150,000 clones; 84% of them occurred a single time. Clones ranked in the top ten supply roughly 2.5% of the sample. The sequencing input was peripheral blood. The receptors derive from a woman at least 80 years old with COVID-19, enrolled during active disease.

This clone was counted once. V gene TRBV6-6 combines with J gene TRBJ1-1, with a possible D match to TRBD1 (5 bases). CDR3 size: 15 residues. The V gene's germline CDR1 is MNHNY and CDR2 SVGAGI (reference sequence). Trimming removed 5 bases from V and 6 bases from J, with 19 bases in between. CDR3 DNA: TGTGCCAGCAGTAATCACAGGCTGTTGGGGCCTGAAGCTTTCTTT. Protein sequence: CASSNHRLLGPEAFF.

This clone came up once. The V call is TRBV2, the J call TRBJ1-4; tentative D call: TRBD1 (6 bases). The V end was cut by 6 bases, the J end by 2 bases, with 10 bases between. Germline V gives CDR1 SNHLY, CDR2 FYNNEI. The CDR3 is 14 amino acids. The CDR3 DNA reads TGTGCCAGCAGATACAGGGATACTAATGAAAAACTGTTTTTT. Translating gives CASRYRDTNEKLFF.

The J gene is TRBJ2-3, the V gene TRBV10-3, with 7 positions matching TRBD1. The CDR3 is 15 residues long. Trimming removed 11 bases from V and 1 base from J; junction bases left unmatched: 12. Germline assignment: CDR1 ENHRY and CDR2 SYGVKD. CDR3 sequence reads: CAATTGSIGTDTQYF. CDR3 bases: TGTGCCGCGACGACAGGGTCCATCGGCACAGATACGCAGTATTTT.

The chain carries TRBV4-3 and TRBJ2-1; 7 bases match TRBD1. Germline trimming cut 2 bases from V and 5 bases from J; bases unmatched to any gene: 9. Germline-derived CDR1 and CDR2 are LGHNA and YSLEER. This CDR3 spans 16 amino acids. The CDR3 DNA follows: TGCGCCAGCAGCCAACAAGGGGCCGGACAGGACAATGAGCAGTTCTTC. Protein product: CASSQQGAGQDNEQFF.

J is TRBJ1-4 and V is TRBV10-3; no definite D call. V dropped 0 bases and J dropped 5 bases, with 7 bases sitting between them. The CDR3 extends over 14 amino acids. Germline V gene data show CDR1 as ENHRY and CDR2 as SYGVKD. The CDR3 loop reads CAISESQANEKLFF. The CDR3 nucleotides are TGTGCCATCAGTGAGTCCCAGGCCAATGAAAAACTGTTTTTT.

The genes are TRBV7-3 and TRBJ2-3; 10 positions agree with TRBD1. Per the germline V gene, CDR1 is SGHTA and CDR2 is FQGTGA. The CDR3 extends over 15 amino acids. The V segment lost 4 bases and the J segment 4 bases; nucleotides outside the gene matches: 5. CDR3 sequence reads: CASSSGQGDADTQYF. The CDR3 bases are TGTGCCAGCAGCTCAGGACAGGGGGATGCAGATACGCAGTATTTT. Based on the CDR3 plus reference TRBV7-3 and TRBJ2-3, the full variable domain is GAGVSQTPSNKVTEKGKYVELRCDPISGHTALYWYRQSLGQGPEFLIYFQGTGAADDSGLPNDRFFAVRPEGSVSTLKIQRTERGDSAVYLCASSSGQGDADTQYFGPGTRLTVL.

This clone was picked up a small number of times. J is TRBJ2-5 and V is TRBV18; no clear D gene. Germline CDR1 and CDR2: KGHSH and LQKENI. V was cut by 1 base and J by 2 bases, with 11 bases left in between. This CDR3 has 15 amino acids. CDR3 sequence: CASSPRAAGQETQYF. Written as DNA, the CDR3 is TGTGCCAGCTCACCACGGGCAGCCGGACAAGAGACCCAGTACTTC.

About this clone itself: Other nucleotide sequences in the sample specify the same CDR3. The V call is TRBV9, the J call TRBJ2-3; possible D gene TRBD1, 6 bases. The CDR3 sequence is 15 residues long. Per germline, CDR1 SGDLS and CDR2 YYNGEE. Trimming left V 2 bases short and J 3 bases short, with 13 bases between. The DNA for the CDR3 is TGTGCCAGCAGCGTTGGGGGCCGTGGGACAGATACGCAGTATTTT. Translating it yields CASSVGGRGTDTQYF.

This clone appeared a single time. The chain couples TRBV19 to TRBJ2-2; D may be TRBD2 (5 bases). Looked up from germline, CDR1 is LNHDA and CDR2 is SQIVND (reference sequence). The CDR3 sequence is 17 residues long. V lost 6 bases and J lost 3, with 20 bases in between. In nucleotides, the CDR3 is TGTGCCAGTAGGAAACTATTGAGCGGAAAATACACCGGGGAGCTGTTTTTT. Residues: CASRKLLSGKYTGELFF.

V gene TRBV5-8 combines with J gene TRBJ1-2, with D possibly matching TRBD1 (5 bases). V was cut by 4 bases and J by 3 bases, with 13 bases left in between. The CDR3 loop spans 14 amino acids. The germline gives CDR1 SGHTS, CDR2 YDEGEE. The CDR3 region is CASSLGDRHYGYTF. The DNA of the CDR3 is TGTGCCAGCAGCCTTGGAGACAGACACTATGGCTACACCTTC.

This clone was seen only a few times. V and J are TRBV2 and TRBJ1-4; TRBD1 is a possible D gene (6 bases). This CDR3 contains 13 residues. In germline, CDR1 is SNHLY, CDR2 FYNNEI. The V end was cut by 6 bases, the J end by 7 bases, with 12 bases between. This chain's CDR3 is CASRQGIGEKLFF. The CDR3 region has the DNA TGTGCCAGCAGACAGGGTATAGGTGAAAAACTGTTTTTT.

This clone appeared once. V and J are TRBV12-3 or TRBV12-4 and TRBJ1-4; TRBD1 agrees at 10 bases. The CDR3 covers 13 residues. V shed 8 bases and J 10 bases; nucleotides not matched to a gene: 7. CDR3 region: CASGRQGAGKLFF. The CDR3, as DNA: TGTGCCAGCGGTAGACAGGGGGCCGGAAAACTGTTTTTT.

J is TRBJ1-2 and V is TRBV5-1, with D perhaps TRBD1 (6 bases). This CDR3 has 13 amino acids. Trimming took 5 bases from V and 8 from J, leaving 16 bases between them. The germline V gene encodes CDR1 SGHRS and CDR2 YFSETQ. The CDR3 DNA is TGCGCCAGCAGTAGGGACACAACAGGGGGCTACACCTTC. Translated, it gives CASSRDTTGGYTF.

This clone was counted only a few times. The DNA of the CDR3 is TGTGCCAGCTCACCGTTCAGGACAGGAGATAATCAGCCCCAGCATTTT. Translated, it gives CASSPFRTGDNQPQHF. This chain links TRBV18 with TRBJ1-5; 7 nucleotides agree with TRBD1. V lost 3 bases to trimming and J lost 4 bases; unmatched junction nucleotides: 9. CDR3 size: 16 residues. From germline, CDR1 is KGHSH and CDR2 LQKENI.

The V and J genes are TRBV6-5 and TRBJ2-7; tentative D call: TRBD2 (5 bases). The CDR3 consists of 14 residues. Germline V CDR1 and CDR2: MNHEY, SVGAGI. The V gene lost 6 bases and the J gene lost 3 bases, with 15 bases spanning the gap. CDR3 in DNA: TGTGCCAGCAGCCTCGGGGTTTGGGACTACGAGCAGTACTTC. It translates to CASSLGVWDYEQYF.

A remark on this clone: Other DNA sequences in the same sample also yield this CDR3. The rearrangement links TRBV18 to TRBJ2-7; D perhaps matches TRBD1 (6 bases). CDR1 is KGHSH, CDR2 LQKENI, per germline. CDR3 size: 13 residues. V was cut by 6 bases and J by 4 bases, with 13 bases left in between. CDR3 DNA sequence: TGTGCCAGCTCGCCCGGGACAACATACGAGCAGTACTTC. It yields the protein CASSPGTTYEQYF.

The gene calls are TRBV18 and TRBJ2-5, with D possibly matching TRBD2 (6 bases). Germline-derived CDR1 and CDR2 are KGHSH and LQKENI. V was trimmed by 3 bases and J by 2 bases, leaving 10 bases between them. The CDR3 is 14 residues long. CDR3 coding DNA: TGTGCCAGCTCACCTCCGGGGAGGCAAGAGACCCAGTACTTC. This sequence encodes CASSPPGRQETQYF.

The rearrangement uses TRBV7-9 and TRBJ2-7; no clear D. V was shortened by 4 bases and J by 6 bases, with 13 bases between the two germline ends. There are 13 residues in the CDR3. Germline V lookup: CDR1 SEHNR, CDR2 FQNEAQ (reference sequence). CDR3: CASSYKKTGEQYF. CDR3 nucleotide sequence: TGTGCCAGCAGCTACAAGAAGACTGGCGAGCAGTACTTC. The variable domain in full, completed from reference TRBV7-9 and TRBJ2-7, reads DTGVSQNPRHKITKRGQNVTFRCDPISEHNRLYWYRQTLGQGPEFLTYFQNEAQLEKSRLLSDRFSAERPKGSFSTLEIQRTEQGDSAMYLCASSYKKTGEQYFGPGTRLTVT.

In DNA, the CDR3 is TGCAGCGTTGAGGCGGGACAGACTGAAGCTTTCTTT. Translated: CSVEAGQTEAFF. The rearrangement joins TRBV29-1 to TRBJ1-1; 7 bases align to TRBD1. The CDR3 runs 12 residues. J lost 5 bases, V lost 3 bases, and 3 bases had no gene match. Germline loops: CDR1 SQVTM, CDR2 ANQGSEA.

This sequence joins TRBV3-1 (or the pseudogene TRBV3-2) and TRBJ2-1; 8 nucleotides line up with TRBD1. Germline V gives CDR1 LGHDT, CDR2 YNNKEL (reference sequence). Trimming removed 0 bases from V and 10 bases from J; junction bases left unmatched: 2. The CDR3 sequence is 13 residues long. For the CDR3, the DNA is TGTGCCAGCAGCCAAGATGGGACAGGCGAGCAGTTCTTC. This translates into CASSQDGTGEQFF.

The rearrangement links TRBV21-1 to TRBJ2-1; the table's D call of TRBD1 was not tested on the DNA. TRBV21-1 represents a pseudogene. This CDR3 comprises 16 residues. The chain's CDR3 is CASSKEEDRGDNEQFF. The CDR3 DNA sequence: TGTGCCAGCAGCAAAGAGGAGGACAGGGGGGACAATGAGCAGTTCTTC.

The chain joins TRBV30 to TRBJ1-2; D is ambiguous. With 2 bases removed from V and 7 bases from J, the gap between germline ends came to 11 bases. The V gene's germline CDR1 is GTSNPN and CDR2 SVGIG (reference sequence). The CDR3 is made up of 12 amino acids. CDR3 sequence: CAWSSAGGGYTF. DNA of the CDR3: TGTGCCTGGAGTTCGGCGGGCGGTGGCTACACCTTC.

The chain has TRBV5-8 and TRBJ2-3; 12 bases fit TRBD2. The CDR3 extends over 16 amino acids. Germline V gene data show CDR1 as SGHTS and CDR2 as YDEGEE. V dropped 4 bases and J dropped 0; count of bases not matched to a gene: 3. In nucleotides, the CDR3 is TGTGCCAGCAGCAAAGGGACTAGCGGGAGCACAGATACGCAGTATTTT. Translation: CASSKGTSGSTDTQYF.

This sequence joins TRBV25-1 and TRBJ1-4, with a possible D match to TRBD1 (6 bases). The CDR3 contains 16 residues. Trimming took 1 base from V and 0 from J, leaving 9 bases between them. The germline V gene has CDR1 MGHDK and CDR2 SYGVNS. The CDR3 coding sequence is TGTGCCAGCAGTGAATTAGGGGGTGCAACTAATGAAAAACTGTTTTTT. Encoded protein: CASSELGGATNEKLFF.

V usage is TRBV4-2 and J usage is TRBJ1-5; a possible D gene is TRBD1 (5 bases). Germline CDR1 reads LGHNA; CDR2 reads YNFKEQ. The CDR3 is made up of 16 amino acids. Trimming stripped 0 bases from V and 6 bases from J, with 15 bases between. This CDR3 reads CASSQDFSQGGQPQHF. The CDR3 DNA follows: TGTGCCAGCAGCCAAGATTTTTCGCAGGGCGGTCAGCCCCAGCATTTT.